One and the same sample provided the 2 T cell receptor beta chains below, sequenced in a study of cytotoxic CD8 clonotypes in ibrutinib-treated CLL. Produced via immunoSEQ multiplex PCR; TCRdb's table is partial and in-frame only. The data hold roughly 130,000 clones, with under 95% observed a single time. The starting material was PBMCs, obtained after 12 months of ibrutinib treatment. These receptors were collected from a human donor with chronic lymphocytic leukemia.

The chain is built from TRBV5-8 and TRBJ1-5; 7 bases map to TRBD1. Germline assignment: CDR1 SGHTS and CDR2 YDEGEE. This CDR3 contains 14 residues. The V segment lost 6 bases and the J segment 4 bases; nucleotides outside the gene matches: 7. The CDR3 DNA is TGTGCCAGCAACCTGGGGACAGTGAATCAGCCCCAGCATTTT. It specifies CASNLGTVNQPQHF.

The chain combines TRBV20-1 with TRBJ2-3; D not certain. The V and J ends lost 4 bases and 5 bases respectively, with 7 bases between them. The CDR3 covers 11 residues. Germline V gene lookup returns CDR1 DFQATT and CDR2 SNEGSKA (reference sequence). CDR3 in DNA: TGCAGTGCTAACCGTAAAGATACGCAGTATTTT. This codes for CSANRKDTQYF.